Listed here are 28 T cell receptor beta chains from one sample, sequenced in a study of post-analysis software for immune sequencing data. Study-level findings and limits: Controls had lower frequencies than patients of roughly five TRBV segments, which included TRBV5-6, TRBV5-1 and TRBV20-1.

Prepared libraries of TCR beta cDNA carried unique molecular identifiers. Using its own MiXCR run on the PCR reads, TCRdb lists one record per CDR3 protein. The table includes about 770,000 distinct CDR3 sequences, 35% to 55% detected once. Their specific antigens are unknown. Input material: blood. The source is a girl aged 5-17 years with multiple sclerosis.

The chain links TRBV4-2 to TRBJ2-1; 10 bases match TRBD2. Trimming at V came to 1 base and at J to 4 bases, leaving 4 bases not matched to a gene. Per the germline V gene, CDR1 is LGHNA and CDR2 is YNFKEQ. The CDR3 is 16 residues long. The CDR3 bases are TGTGCCAGCAGCCAAGGGGGGACTAGCGCTTACAATGAGCAGTTCTTC. Translation gives CASSQGGTSAYNEQFF.

The chain carries TRBV6-1 and TRBJ2-4; no definite D call. The J call is in doubt because the DNA end fits TRBJ2-7 better. The CDR3 is made up of 13 amino acids. The germline gives CDR1 MNHNS, CDR2 SASEGT. CDR3 DNA: TGTGCCAGCAGTGAAAGGTTTAGCTACGAGCAGTACTTC. Translation: CASSERFSYEQYF.

This rearrangement joins TRBV10-3 to TRBJ2-1; D possibly corresponds to TRBD2 (6 bases). The CDR3 extends over 15 amino acids. CDR1 and CDR2 (germline): ENHRY, SYGVKD. Trimming pared 0 bases from V and 10 bases from J, leaving 16 bases between. The CDR3 DNA is TGTGCCATCAGTGAGTCTACGCGGGAAGGGAGGGAGCAGTTCTTC. It encodes CAISESTREGREQFF.

The chain is built from TRBV20-1 and TRBJ1-5; 10 bases match TRBD1. J was trimmed by 5 bases and V by 7 bases; bases with no gene match: 8. Germline V lookup: CDR1 DFQATT, CDR2 SNEGSKA (reference sequence). This CDR3 spans 14 amino acids. CDR3 coding DNA: TGCAGTGTTCGGAACGACAGGGGGCATCAGCCCCAGCATTTT. It yields the protein CSVRNDRGHQPQHF.

This clonotype was recorded a few times. This rearrangement joins TRBV27 to TRBJ2-5; 9 nucleotides line up with TRBD1. The DNA end favors TRBJ2-7, so the J call may be wrong. The CDR3 spans 16 residues. Germline V gene lookup returns CDR1 MNHEY and CDR2 SMNVEV (reference sequence). CDR3 DNA: TGTGCCAGCAGCCGACCACTGACAGGGGGAGGCTACGAGCAGTACTTC. Its protein product is CASSRPLTGGGYEQYF.

This clonotype was picked up one time. This chain links TRBV7-2 with TRBJ2-7; 8 bases align to TRBD2. The end of the DNA aligns better with TRBJ2-5, so the J call may be wrong. Germline V gene sequence: CDR1 SGHTA, CDR2 FQGNSA. The CDR3 length is 15 residues. DNA of the CDR3: TGTGCCAGCAGCCCAGCAGCGGGAGTGCGGGAGACCCAGTACTTC. Translating it yields CASSPAAGVRETQYF.

The count of this clonotype is one. The rearrangement uses TRBV18 and TRBJ2-1; a possible D gene is TRBD2 (6 bases). This CDR3 has 16 residues. V was trimmed by 3 bases and J by 4 bases, leaving 16 bases between them. CDR1 KGHSH and CDR2 LQKENI come from the germline V gene. In DNA form, the CDR3 reads TGTGCCAGCTCACCTTTAGCGGCACAGCCTTACAATGAGCAGTTCTTC. The encoded protein is CASSPLAAQPYNEQFF.

The chain is built from TRBV7-2 and TRBJ2-7; D might be TRBD2 (6 bases). The V gene lost 1 base and the J gene lost 7 bases, with 20 bases spanning the gap. The CDR3 is 16 residues long. Germline V gene data show CDR1 as SGHTA and CDR2 as FQGNSA. The CDR3 bases are TGTGCCAGCAGCTTAGTCGGCGGGCGGGGCCGGGGTGAGCAGTACTTC. This gives the protein CASSLVGGRGRGEQYF.

The chain joins TRBV4-2 to TRBJ2-4; D is uncertain. Matching the DNA end better, TRBJ2-7 makes the J call doubtful. From germline, CDR1 is LGHNA and CDR2 YNFKEQ. This CDR3 contains 13 residues. The CDR3 reads CASSQEDGYEQYF. As DNA, the CDR3 is TGTGCCAGCAGCCAAGAGGACGGCTACGAGCAGTACTTC.

V is TRBV12-3 or TRBV12-4 and J is TRBJ1-2; 8 nucleotides line up with TRBD1. This CDR3 is built from 13 residues. With V trimmed by 7 bases and J by 3 bases, 4 bases remained unmatched. CDR3 nucleotides: TGTGCCAGCACAGGACAGGGAGACTATGGCTACACCTTC. It yields the protein CASTGQGDYGYTF.

This clonotype has only a few counts. The chain couples TRBV4-2 to TRBJ2-3, with TRBD2 matching over 12 bases. This CDR3 spans 17 amino acids. Germline V gene sequence: CDR1 LGHNA, CDR2 YNFKEQ. After removal of 0 bases from V and 0 bases from J, the junction contained 1 base not matched to a gene. The CDR3 loop is CASSQDGTSGSTDTQYF. The DNA of the CDR3 is TGTGCCAGCAGCCAAGATGGGACTAGCGGGAGCACAGATACGCAGTATTTT.

The chain joins TRBV24-1 to TRBJ2-7; a possible D gene is TRBD1 (5 bases). V lost 4 bases, J lost 5 bases, and 14 bases lay in between. Germline lookup yields CDR1 KGHDR and CDR2 SFDVKD. The CDR3 has 14 residues. The CDR3 region is CATSDPRKGNEQYF. For the CDR3, the DNA is TGTGCCACCAGTGACCCCAGGAAGGGGAACGAGCAGTACTTC.

The rearrangement uses TRBV6-1 and TRBJ2-1; 9 bases match TRBD2. The CDR3 length is 15 residues. Trimming took 4 bases from V and 5 from J; bases not matched to a gene: 6. In germline, CDR1 is MNHNS, CDR2 SASEGT. The CDR3 coding sequence is TGTGCCAGCAGTGCCCTAGCGGGACCCAACAATGAGCAGTTCTTC. The encoded protein is CASSALAGPNNEQFF.

This rearrangement joins TRBV5-5 to TRBJ2-1; D uncertain. The CDR3 is 12 amino acids. Trimming removed 7 bases at V and 4 bases at J, with 9 bases between. Germline V gene sequence: CDR1 SGHKS, CDR2 YYEKEE (reference sequence). The CDR3 loop reads CASRVDYNEQFF. As DNA, the CDR3 is TGTGCCAGCCGGGTGGATTACAATGAGCAGTTCTTC.

This clonotype was observed a handful of times. The V call is TRBV7-2, the J call TRBJ2-7; 11 bases match TRBD2. CDR1 SGHTA and CDR2 FQGNSA come from the germline V gene. CDR3 length: 19 amino acids. V lost 3 bases, J lost 0 bases, and 13 bases stayed unmatched. The CDR3 reads CASSFLWTSGLGSSYEQYF. The CDR3 region has the DNA TGTGCCAGCAGCTTCCTCTGGACTAGCGGGTTGGGAAGCTCCTACGAGCAGTACTTC.

The rearrangement uses TRBV29-1 and TRBJ2-7, with 7 bases aligning to TRBD1. The trim removed 7 bases at V and 3 bases at J, leaving 12 bases unmatched. CDR3 length: 14 amino acids. CDR1 is SQVTM, CDR2 ANQGSEA, per germline. The CDR3 bases are TGCAGCGCCAGAAGGGGGACAGCCTACTACGAGCAGTACTTC. Amino acids: CSARRGTAYYEQYF.

This chain connects TRBV5-1 to TRBJ2-1, with D tentatively TRBD1 or TRBD2 (5 bases each). The germline V and J ends were trimmed by 5 bases and 6 bases, with 12 bases remaining between them. CDR1 is SGHRS, CDR2 YFSETQ, per germline. The CDR3 is 13 amino acids. The CDR3 loop reads CASSRDLSNEQFF. Written as DNA, the CDR3 is TGCGCCAGCAGTCGGGACCTATCCAATGAGCAGTTCTTC.

This chain connects TRBV7-2 to TRBJ2-5; D not resolved. TRBJ2-4 matches the DNA end more closely, so the J call is doubtful. CDR1 is SGHTA and CDR2 is FQGNSA in the germline V gene. The CDR3 is made up of 14 amino acids. DNA for the CDR3: TGTGCCAGCAGCTTAGGGTGGGGCAAAAACATTCAGTACTTC. Amino acid sequence: CASSLGWGKNIQYF.

A few counts support this clonotype. This rearrangement joins TRBV15 to TRBJ2-1; TRBD2 is a possible D gene (5 bases). The CDR3 is made up of 18 amino acids. Per germline, CDR1 LNHNV and CDR2 YYDKDF (reference sequence). V was pared by 5 bases and J by 1 base, with 21 bases between. This chain's CDR3 is CATSDLSRGSVSYNEQFF. For the CDR3, the DNA is TGTGCCACCAGCGACCTTTCCCGTGGTAGCGTATCCTACAATGAGCAGTTCTTC.

This clonotype was recorded a few times. V usage is TRBV5-1 and J usage is TRBJ1-2; D call uncertain. Germline loops: CDR1 SGHRS, CDR2 YFSETQ. The CDR3 consists of 14 residues. V was pared by 0 bases and J by 7 bases, with 13 bases between. The CDR3 bases are TGCGCCAGCAGCTTGGAGGAGGGTTCGAGTGGCTACACCTTC. Encoded protein: CASSLEEGSSGYTF. The full variable domain, in which reference TRBV5-1 and TRBJ1-2 provide the parts outside the CDR3, is KAGVTQTPRYLIKTRGQQVTLSCSPISGHRSVSWYQQTPGQGLQFLFEYFSETQRNKGNFPGRFSGRQFSNSRSEMNVSTLELGDSALYLCASSLEEGSSGYTFGSGTRLTVV.

This clonotype was seen a handful of times. The rearrangement joins TRBV6-5 to TRBJ1-4; D uncertain. With 0 bases removed from V and 8 bases from J, the gap between germline ends came to 19 bases. The length of the CDR3 is 17 residues. CDR1 is MNHEY and CDR2 is SVGAGI in the germline V gene. The CDR3 DNA is TGTGCCAGCAGTTACTCTGGAGGTGGGATGATAGGCGAAAAACTGTTTTTT. Its translation is CASSYSGGGMIGEKLFF.

The chain couples TRBV5-1 to TRBJ2-2; D gene ambiguous. The CDR3 covers 12 residues. The germline V gene has CDR1 SGHRS and CDR2 YFSETQ. V was pared by 5 bases and J by 6 bases, with 8 bases between. The DNA for the CDR3 is TGCGCCAGCAGTTCCAAACCCGGGGAGCTGTTTTTT. It is translated as CASSSKPGELFF.

The chain joins TRBV20-1 to TRBJ2-1; D gene uncertain. The germline gives CDR1 DFQATT, CDR2 SNEGSKA (reference sequence). Trimming shortened V by 5 bases and J by 0 bases, and 11 bases separated the two germline ends. The CDR3 length is 14 residues. The CDR3 reads CSAPTEVSYNEQFF. The CDR3 DNA sequence: TGCAGTGCTCCGACGGAAGTCTCCTACAATGAGCAGTTCTTC.

This clonotype was seen only once. The chain recombines TRBV7-9 with TRBJ2-7; D is perhaps TRBD1 (7 bases). The J call is doubtful: the DNA matches TRBJ2-5 better. The CDR3 is 15 amino acids. Germline V gives CDR1 SEHNR, CDR2 FQNEAQ (reference sequence). For the CDR3, the DNA is TGTGCCAGCACCCCATTGGCAGGGGGGAAGGAGACCCAGTACTTC. As protein: CASTPLAGGKETQYF.

V and J are TRBV20-1 and TRBJ2-7; D possibly matches TRBD1 or TRBD2 (6 bases each). This CDR3 is built from 13 residues. Trimming stripped 5 bases from V and 5 bases from J, with 16 bases between. The V gene's germline CDR1 is DFQATT and CDR2 SNEGSKA (reference sequence). The CDR3 DNA reads TGCAGTGCTTTAAAGGGGGGAGGCCACGAGCAGTACTTC. This encodes CSALKGGGHEQYF.

The rearrangement joins TRBV20-1 to TRBJ2-7; 9 bases are shared with TRBD1. V dropped 1 base and J dropped 1; count of bases not matched to a gene: 8. Germline values: CDR1 DFQATT, CDR2 SNEGSKA (reference sequence). The CDR3 has 16 amino acids. The CDR3 loop is CSARALDRGGSYEQYF. The CDR3 DNA sequence: TGCAGTGCTAGAGCCCTGGACAGGGGAGGGTCCTACGAGCAGTACTTC.

V is TRBV20-1 and J is TRBJ2-1; tentative D call: TRBD1 (6 bases). Per germline, CDR1 DFQATT and CDR2 SNEGSKA (reference sequence). This CDR3 contains 14 residues. The V gene lost 3 bases and the J gene lost 5 bases, with 14 bases spanning the gap. CDR3: CSASSGVLDNEQFF. As DNA, the CDR3 is TGCAGTGCTAGCTCAGGGGTCCTTGACAATGAGCAGTTCTTC.

J is TRBJ2-1 and V is TRBV4-2, with D hard to call. This CDR3 region has 12 residues. V lost 5 bases and J lost 10, with 12 bases in between. Germline CDR1 is LGHNA and CDR2 is YNFKEQ. Written as DNA, the CDR3 is TGTGCCAGCAGCGACCCCCCCTACGAGCAGTTCTTC. This translates into CASSDPPYEQFF.